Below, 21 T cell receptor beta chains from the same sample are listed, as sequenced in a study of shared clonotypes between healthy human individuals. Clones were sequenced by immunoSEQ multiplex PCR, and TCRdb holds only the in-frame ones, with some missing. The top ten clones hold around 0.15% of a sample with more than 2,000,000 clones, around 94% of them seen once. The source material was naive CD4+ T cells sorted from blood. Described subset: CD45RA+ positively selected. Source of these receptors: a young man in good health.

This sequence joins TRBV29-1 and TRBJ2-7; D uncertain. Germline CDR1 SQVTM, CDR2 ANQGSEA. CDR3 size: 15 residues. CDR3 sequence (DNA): TGCAGGGGTGGATTCCCCGGATTTCACCCCTACGAGCAGTACTTC. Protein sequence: CRGGFPGFHPYEQYF.

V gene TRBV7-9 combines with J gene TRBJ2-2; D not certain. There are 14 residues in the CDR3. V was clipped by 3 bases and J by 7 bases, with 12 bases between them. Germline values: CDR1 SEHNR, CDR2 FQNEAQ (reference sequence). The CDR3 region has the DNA TGTGCCAGCAGCTTCTTGGGGATTAACGGGGAGCTGTTTTTT. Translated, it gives CASSFLGINGELFF.

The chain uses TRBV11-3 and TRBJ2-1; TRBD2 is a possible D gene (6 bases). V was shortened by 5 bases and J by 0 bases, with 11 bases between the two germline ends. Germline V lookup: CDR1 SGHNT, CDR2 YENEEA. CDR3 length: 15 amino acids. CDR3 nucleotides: TGTGCCAGCAGCCTAGCGAGGGGCTCCTACAATGAGCAGTTCTTC. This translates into CASSLARGSYNEQFF. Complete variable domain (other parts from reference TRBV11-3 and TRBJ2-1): EAGVVQSPRYKIIEKKQPVAFWCNPISGHNTLYWYLQNLGQGPELLIRYENEEAVDDSQLPKDRFSAERLKGVDSTLKIQPAELGDSAVYLCASSLARGSYNEQFFGPGTRLTVL.

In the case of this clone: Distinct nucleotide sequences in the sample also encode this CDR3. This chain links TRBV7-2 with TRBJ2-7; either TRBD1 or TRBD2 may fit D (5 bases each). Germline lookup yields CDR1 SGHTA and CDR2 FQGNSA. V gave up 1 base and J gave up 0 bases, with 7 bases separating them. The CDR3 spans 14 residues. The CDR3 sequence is CASSLGGTSYEQYF. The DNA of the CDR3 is TGTGCCAGCAGCTTAGGAGGGACCTCCTACGAGCAGTACTTC.

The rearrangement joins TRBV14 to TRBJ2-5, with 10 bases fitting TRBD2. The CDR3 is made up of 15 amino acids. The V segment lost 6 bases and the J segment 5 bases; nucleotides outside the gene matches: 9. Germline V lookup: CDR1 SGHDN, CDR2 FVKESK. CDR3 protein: CASSRASGGSETQYF. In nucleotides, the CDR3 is TGTGCCAGCAGTCGGGCTAGCGGGGGCTCGGAGACCCAGTACTTC. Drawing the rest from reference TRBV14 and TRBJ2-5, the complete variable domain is EAGVTQFPSHSVIEKGQTVTLRCDPISGHDNLYWYRRVMGKEIKFLLHFVKESKQDESGMPNNRFLAERTGGTYSTLKVQPAELEDSGVYFCASSRASGGSETQYFGPGTRLLVL.

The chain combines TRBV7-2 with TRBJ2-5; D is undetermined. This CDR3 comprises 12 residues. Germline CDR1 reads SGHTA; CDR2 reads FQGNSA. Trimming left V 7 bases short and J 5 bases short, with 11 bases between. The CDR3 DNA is TGTGCCAGCACCCAAGCGAGGGAGACCCAGTACTTC. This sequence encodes CASTQARETQYF.

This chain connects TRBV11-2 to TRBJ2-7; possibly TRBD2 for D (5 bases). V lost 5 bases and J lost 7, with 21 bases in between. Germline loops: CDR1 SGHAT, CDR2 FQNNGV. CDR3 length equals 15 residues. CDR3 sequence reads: CASSPPAEAPWEQYF. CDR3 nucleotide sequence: TGTGCCAGCAGCCCCCCCGCGGAGGCACCCTGGGAGCAGTACTTC.

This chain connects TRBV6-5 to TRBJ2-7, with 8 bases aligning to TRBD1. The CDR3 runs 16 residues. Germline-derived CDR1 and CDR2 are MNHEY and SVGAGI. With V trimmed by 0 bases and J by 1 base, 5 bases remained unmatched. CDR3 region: CASSYSGQGASYEQYF. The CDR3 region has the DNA TGTGCCAGCAGTTACTCGGGGCAGGGGGCGTCCTACGAGCAGTACTTC.

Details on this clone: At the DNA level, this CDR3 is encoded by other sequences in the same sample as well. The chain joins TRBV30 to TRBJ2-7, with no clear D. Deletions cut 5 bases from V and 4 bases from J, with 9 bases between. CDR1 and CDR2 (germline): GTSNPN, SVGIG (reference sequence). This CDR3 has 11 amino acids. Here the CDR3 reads CAWSRRYEQYF. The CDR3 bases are TGTGCCTGGTCGAGGCGTTACGAGCAGTACTTC.

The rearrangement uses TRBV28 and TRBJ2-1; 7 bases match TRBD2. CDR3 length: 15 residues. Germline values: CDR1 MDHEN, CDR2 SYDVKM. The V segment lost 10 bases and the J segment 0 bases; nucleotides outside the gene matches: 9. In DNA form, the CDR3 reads TGTGCCACTAGCAGAGCGGGGCCCTCCTACAATGAGCAGTTCTTC. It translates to CATSRAGPSYNEQFF.

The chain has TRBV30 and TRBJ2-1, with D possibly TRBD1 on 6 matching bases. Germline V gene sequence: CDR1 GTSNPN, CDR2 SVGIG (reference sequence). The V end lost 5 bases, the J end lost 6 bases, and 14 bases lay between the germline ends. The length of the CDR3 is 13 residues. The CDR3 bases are TGTGCCTGGGACGCTATACAGGGCAATGAGCAGTTCTTC. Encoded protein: CAWDAIQGNEQFF. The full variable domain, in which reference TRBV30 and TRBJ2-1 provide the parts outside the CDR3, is SQTIHQWPATLVQPVGSPLSLECTVEGTSNPNLYWYRQAAGRGLQLLFYSVGIGQISSEVPQNLSASRPQDRQFILSSKKLLLSDSGFYLCAWDAIQGNEQFFGPGTRLTVL.

The CDR3 reads CASRSGGMNTEAFF. CDR3 DNA: TGTGCCAGTAGAAGCGGTGGGATGAACACTGAAGCTTTCTTT. This chain joins TRBV19 and TRBJ1-1; unclear D gene. The ends were cut back, 6 bases at V and 0 bases at J, with 11 bases in the middle. Germline CDR1 and CDR2: LNHDA and SQIVND (reference sequence). This CDR3 has 14 amino acids.

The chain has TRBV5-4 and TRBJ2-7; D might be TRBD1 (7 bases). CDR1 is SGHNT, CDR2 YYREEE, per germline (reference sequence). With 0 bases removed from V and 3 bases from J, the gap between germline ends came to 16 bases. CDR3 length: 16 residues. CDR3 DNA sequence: TGTGCCAGCAGCTTGGCGAGGGGCCAGGGGGGCTACGAGCAGTACTTC. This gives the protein CASSLARGQGGYEQYF. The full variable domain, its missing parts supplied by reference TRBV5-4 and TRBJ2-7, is ETGVTQSPTHLIKTRGQQVTLRCSSQSGHNTVSWYQQALGQGPQFIFQYYREEENGRGNFPPRFSGLQFPNYSSELNVNALELDDSALYLCASSLARGQGGYEQYFGPGTRLTVT.

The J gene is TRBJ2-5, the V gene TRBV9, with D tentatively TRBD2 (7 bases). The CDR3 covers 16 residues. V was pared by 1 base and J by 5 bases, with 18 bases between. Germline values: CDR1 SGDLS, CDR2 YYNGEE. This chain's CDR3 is CASSVLGGGPGETQYF. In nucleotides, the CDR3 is TGTGCCAGCAGCGTACTAGGGGGAGGGCCGGGTGAGACCCAGTACTTC.

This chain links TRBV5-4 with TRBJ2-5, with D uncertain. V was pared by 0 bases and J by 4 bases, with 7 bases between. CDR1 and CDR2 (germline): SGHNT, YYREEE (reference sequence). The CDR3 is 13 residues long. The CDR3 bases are TGTGCCAGCAGCTTGGATAGTATAGAGACCCAGTACTTC. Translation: CASSLDSIETQYF.

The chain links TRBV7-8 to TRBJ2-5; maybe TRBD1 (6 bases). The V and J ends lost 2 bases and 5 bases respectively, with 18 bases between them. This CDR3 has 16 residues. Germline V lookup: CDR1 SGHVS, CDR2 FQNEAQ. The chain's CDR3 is CASSLMGAIKGETQYF. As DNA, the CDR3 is TGTGCCAGCAGCTTAATGGGGGCGATTAAGGGGGAGACCCAGTACTTC. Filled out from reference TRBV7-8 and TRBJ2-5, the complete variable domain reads GAGVSQSPRYKVAKRGQDVALRCDPISGHVSLFWYQQALGQGPEFLTYFQNEAQLDKSGLPSDRFFAERPEGSVSTLKIQRTQQEDSAVYLCASSLMGAIKGETQYFGPGTRLLVL.

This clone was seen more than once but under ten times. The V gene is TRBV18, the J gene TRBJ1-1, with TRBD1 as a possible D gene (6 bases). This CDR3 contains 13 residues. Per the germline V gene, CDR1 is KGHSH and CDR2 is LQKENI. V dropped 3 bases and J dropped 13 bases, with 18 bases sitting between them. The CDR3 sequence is CASSPKETGWVFF. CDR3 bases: TGTGCCAGCTCACCTAAAGAAACAGGGTGGGTTTTCTTT.

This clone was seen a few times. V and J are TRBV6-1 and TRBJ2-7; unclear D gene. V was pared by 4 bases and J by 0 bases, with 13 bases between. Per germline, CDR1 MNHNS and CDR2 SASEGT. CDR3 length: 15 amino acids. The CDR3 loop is CASSVLRLSSYEQYF. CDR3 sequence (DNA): TGTGCCAGCAGTGTTTTGCGCCTGAGCTCCTACGAGCAGTACTTC.

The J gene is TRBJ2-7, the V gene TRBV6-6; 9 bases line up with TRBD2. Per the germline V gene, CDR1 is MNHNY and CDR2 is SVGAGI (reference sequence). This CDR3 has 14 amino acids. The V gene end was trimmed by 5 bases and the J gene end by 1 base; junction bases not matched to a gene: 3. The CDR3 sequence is CASSVAGASYEQYF. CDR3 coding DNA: TGTGCCAGCAGTGTAGCGGGAGCGTCCTACGAGCAGTACTTC.

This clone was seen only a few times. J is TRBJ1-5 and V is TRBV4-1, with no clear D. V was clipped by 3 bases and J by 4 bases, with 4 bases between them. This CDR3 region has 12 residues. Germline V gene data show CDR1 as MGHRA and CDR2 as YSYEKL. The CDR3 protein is CASSHINQPQHF. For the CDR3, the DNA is TGCGCCAGCAGCCATATAAATCAGCCCCAGCATTTT.

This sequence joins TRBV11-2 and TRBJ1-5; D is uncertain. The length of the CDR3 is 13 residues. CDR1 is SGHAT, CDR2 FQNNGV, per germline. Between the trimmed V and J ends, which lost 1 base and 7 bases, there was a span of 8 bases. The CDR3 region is CASSLAWEQPQHF. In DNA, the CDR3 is TGTGCCAGCAGCTTAGCTTGGGAGCAGCCCCAGCATTTT.